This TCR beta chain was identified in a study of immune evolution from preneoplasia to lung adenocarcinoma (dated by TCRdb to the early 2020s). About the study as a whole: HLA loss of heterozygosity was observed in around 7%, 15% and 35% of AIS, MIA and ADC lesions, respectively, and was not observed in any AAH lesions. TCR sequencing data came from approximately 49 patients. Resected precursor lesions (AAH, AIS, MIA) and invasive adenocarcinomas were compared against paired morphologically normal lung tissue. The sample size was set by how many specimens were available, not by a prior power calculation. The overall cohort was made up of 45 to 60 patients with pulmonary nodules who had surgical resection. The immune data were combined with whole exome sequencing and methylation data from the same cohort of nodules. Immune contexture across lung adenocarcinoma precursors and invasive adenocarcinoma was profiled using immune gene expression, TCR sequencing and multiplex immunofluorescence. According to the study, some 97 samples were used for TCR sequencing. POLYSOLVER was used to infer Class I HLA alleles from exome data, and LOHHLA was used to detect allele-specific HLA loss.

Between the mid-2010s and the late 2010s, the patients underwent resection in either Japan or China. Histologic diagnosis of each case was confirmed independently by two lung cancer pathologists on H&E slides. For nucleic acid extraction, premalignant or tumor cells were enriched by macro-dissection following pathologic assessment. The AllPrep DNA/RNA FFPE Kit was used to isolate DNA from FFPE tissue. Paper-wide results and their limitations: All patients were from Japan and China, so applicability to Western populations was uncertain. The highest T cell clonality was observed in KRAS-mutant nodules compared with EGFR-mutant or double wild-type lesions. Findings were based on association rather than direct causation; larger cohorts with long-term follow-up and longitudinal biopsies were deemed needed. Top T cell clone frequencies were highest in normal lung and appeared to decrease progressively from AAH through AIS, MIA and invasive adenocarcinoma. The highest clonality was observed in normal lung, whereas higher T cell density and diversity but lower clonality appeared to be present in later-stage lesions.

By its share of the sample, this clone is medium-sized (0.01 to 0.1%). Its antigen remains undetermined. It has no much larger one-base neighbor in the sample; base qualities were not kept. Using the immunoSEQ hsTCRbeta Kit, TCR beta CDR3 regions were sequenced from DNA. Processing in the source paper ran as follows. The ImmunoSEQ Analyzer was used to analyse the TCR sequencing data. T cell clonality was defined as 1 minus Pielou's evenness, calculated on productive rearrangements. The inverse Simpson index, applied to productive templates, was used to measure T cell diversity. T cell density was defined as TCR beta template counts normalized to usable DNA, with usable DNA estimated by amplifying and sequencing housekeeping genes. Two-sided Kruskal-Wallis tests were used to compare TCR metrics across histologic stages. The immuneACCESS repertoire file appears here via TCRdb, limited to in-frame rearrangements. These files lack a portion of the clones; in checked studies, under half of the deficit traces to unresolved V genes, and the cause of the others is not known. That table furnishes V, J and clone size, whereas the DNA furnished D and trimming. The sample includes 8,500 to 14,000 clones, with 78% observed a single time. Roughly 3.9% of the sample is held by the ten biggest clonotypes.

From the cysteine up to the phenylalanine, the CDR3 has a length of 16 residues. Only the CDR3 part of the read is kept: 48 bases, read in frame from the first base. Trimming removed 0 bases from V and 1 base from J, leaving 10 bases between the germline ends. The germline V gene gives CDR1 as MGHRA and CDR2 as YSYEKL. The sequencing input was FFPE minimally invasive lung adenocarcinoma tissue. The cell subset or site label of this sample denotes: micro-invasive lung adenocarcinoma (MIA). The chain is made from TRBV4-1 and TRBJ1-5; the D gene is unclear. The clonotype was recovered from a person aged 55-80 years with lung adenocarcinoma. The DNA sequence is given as TGCGCCAGCAGCCAAGAATGGTCCGGGAGCAATCAGCCCCAGCATTTT. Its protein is CASSQEWSGSNQPQHF.